This record covers a single TCR beta chain. An assay was performed, and its level was deep. Using immunoSEQ multiplex PCR, the repertoire was profiled, and TCRdb retains in-frame clones only, with some absent. The sample includes some 2 million clones, less than 95% of them seen just once. The data are from a study of shared clonotypes between healthy human individuals. CDR3 length: 14 residues. The germline V gene has CDR1 LGHNA and CDR2 YNFKEQ. V was clipped by 0 bases and J by 7 bases; unmatched bases: 4. The naive CD8 population came from CD45RO-negative cells selected for CCR7, without terminally differentiated effector memory CD45RA+ cells.

The chain employs TRBV4-2 and TRBJ1-2; 8 nucleotides align to TRBD1. The clonotype originates from a man between 18 and 35 years old in good health. Sequencing was done on a sample of naive CD8+ T cells sorted from blood. In DNA form, the CDR3 reads TGTGCCAGCAGCCAAGAAACAGGGGGTATTGGCTACACCTTC. Its translation is CASSQETGGIGYTF.